This T cell receptor (beta chain) stems from a study of blood T cells in healthy people across ages. Whole-study findings and limits: Samples with more naive T cells showed higher observed beta diversity. Diversity was higher, and naive CD4+ cells more numerous, in long-lived donors than in aged donors.

Together with a sample-barcoded 5' primer, a J-beta primer mix was included in a second PCR lasting about 6 to 11 cycles. At least 3 million CDR3-containing paired-end reads were obtained per sample. TCRdb re-called the 5' RACE reads with MiXCR, one entry per CDR3 protein. The sample holds around 2 million distinct CDR3 sequences, about 39% seen once. J lost 10 bases, V lost 7 bases, and 21 bases had no gene match. The CDR3 length is 16 residues. Germline CDR1 reads MNHNY; CDR2 reads SVGAGI (reference sequence). Remarks on this clonotype: What it binds is unknown.

Sequenced input: blood. The rearrangement joins TRBV6-6 to TRBJ2-5; TRBD2 agrees at 7 bases. The origin of this receptor is a human donor in good health. The CDR3 here is CASTSGREGAIGSQYF. CDR3 sequence (DNA): TGTGCCAGCACCTCGGGGAGGGAAGGGGCTATAGGGAGCCAGTACTTC.